This passage covers 26 T cell receptor beta chains from one sample sequenced in a study of blood T cells in healthy people across ages. A sample-barcoded 5' primer and a J-beta primer mix were used in a second PCR of about 6 to 12 cycles. A single record per CDR3 protein comes from TCRdb applying MiXCR to the 5' RACE reads. The table records approximately 360,000 distinct CDR3 sequences, about 49% of them present only once. The sample taken for sequencing was blood. The receptors were sampled from a man aged 55 to 70 in good health.

This chain connects TRBV9 to TRBJ2-7; D might be TRBD1 (5 bases). The ends were cut back, 4 bases at V and 2 bases at J, with 13 bases in the middle. CDR3 size: 14 residues. Germline V gives CDR1 SGDLS, CDR2 YYNGEE. CDR3 sequence: CASSPLQGPYEQYF. Here the CDR3 DNA reads TGTGCCAGCAGCCCCCTCCAGGGCCCCTACGAGCAGTACTTC.

The chain is built from TRBV12-3 or TRBV12-4 and TRBJ1-1; D unclear. The CDR3 has 13 residues. With 6 bases removed from V and 5 bases from J, the gap between germline ends came to 13 bases. This chain's CDR3 is CASRMTGGTEAFF. The CDR3 nucleotides read TGTGCCAGCAGGATGACCGGCGGTACTGAAGCTTTCTTT.

This clonotype was seen a few times. CDR3 bases: TGTGCCAGCAGCCCGCCCTCCCTTGGCTACACCTTC. Encoded protein: CASSPPSLGYTF. The chain employs TRBV7-2 and TRBJ1-2; D remains ambiguous. Germline-derived CDR1 and CDR2 are SGHTA and FQGNSA. V lost 5 bases, J lost 7 bases, and 11 bases lay in between. CDR3 length: 12 amino acids.

This clonotype was seen a few times. The chain employs TRBV7-2 and TRBJ1-6; 9 nucleotides line up with TRBD1. J was trimmed by 9 bases and V by 1 base; bases with no gene match: 1. The CDR3 consists of 14 residues. Germline V gene sequence: CDR1 SGHTA, CDR2 FQGNSA. The CDR3 DNA follows: TGTGCCAGCAGCTTAGTACAGGGGGCTTCACCCCTCCACTTT. As protein: CASSLVQGASPLHF.

V and J are TRBV5-1 and TRBJ1-4, with D maybe TRBD1 (6 bases). Trimming removed 4 bases at V and 5 bases at J, with 15 bases between. This CDR3 comprises 15 residues. The V gene's germline CDR1 is SGHRS and CDR2 YFSETQ. For the CDR3, the DNA is TGCGCCAGCAGCCCCGGAGGCCAGGGGAATGAAAAACTGTTTTTT. This translates into CASSPGGQGNEKLFF.

The sample holds one count of this clonotype. The chain is built from TRBV28 and TRBJ2-3, with D perhaps given as TRBD1 or TRBD2 (7 bases each). The CDR3 sequence is 15 residues long. The germline gives CDR1 MDHEN, CDR2 SYDVKM. The germline V and J ends were trimmed by 5 bases and 4 bases, with 16 bases remaining between them. The CDR3 spells CASSKTGRAPDTQYF. The DNA for the CDR3 is TGTGCCAGCAGTAAGACAGGGAGGGCCCCAGATACGCAGTATTTT.

The chain has TRBV20-1 and TRBJ1-2; 9 bases agree with TRBD1. The CDR3 spans 14 residues. Trimming cost V 3 bases and J 6 bases; bases outside gene matches: 8. Germline values: CDR1 DFQATT, CDR2 SNEGSKA (reference sequence). The CDR3 DNA is TGCAGTGCTAGTGCCGGGACAGGGTTGGATGGCTACACCTTC. Protein: CSASAGTGLDGYTF.

The table lists this clonotype with a few counts. The chain employs TRBV7-6 and TRBJ2-4, with 14 bases fitting TRBD2. The CDR3 extends over 15 amino acids. V lost 3 bases to trimming and J lost 13 bases; unmatched junction nucleotides: 8. Germline CDR1 SGHVS, CDR2 FNYEAQ. The CDR3 sequence: CASSLGTSGSSGQYF. The CDR3, as DNA: TGTGCCAGCAGCTTGGGGACTAGCGGGAGCTCAGGGCAGTACTTC.

This clonotype was observed a few times. The chain has TRBV5-1 and TRBJ2-5; TRBD1 or TRBD2 may be the D gene (5 bases each). V was cut by 1 base and J by 3 bases, with 13 bases left in between. In germline, CDR1 is SGHRS, CDR2 YFSETQ. This CDR3 has 15 residues. CDR3 bases: TGCGCCAGCAGCTTGAATACGGGGCCCGAAGAGACCCAGTACTTC. Its protein product is CASSLNTGPEETQYF.

Comments on this clonotype: A clone one base away is much larger, so this may be a read error. The chain is built from TRBV4-3 and TRBJ2-1; 7 nucleotides agree with TRBD2. The DNA end favors TRBJ2-7, so the J call may be wrong. CDR3 size: 14 residues. CDR1 is LGHNA, CDR2 YSLEER, per germline. The CDR3 bases are TGCGCCAGCAGCTTAGCGGGCTCCTACAATGAGCAGTACTTC. It encodes CASSLAGSYNEQYF.

This clonotype has more than one count but fewer than ten. The gene calls are TRBV12-3 or TRBV12-4 and TRBJ2-1; 13 positions match TRBD2. CDR3 length: 20 residues. The junction had 16 bases not matched to a gene; V was cut back by 3 bases and J by 5 bases. CDR3 DNA: TGTGCCAGCAGTTTGAGAGGGACTAGCGGGACCCTTGGCATAAACAATGAGCAGTTCTTC. This translates into CASSLRGTSGTLGINNEQFF.

In its sample, this clonotype was seen a few times. The chain couples TRBV20-1 to TRBJ2-4; possible D gene TRBD2, 6 bases. Germline assignment: CDR1 DFQATT and CDR2 SNEGSKA (reference sequence). The length of the CDR3 is 11 residues. CDR3 DNA: TGCACCGGGTGGGACTCAAACATTCAGTACTTC. Protein product: CTGWDSNIQYF.

This clonotype was detected ten times or more. This chain joins TRBV2 and TRBJ2-2; 9 nucleotides line up with TRBD1. Germline assignment: CDR1 SNHLY and CDR2 FYNNEI. After removal of 10 bases from V and 7 bases from J, the junction contained 16 bases not matched to a gene. The CDR3 is made up of 16 amino acids. The CDR3 DNA is TGTGCCACCAAACCCCAGACAGGGGGAAAAGTCGGGGAGCTGTTTTTT. Its protein product is CATKPQTGGKVGELFF.

The gene calls are TRBV6-2 or TRBV6-3 and TRBJ2-6, with TRBD1 identical over 7 bases. This CDR3 spans 15 amino acids. The germline CDR1 and CDR2 sequences are MNHEY and SVGEGT. The junction had 7 bases not matched to a gene; V was cut back by 7 bases and J by 4 bases. CDR3 loop: CASNSGGTGANVLTF. The CDR3 DNA reads as TGTGCCAGCAACTCAGGGGGTACGGGGGCCAACGTCCTGACTTTC.

To note about this clonotype: A much larger clone is a single base away; this may be a read error. This chain joins TRBV6-5 and TRBJ1-2, with D uncertain. Germline loops: CDR1 MNHEY, CDR2 SVGAGI. The CDR3 runs to 14 residues. The CDR3 bases are TGTGCCAGCAGTTCGACGGGTCCTAACGATGGCTACACCTTC. It translates to CASSSTGPNDGYTF.

This clonotype was recorded a few times. CDR3 sequence (DNA): TGTGCCACCGCGGGGACAGGGGTTAAGAATGAGCAGTTCTTC. It yields the protein CATAGTGVKNEQFF. The rearrangement joins TRBV24-1 to TRBJ2-1; 10 bases align to TRBD1. Germline CDR1 and CDR2: KGHDR and SFDVKD. The CDR3 extends over 14 amino acids. J was trimmed by 7 bases and V by 9 bases; bases with no gene match: 8.

The chain carries TRBV12-3 or TRBV12-4 and TRBJ1-2; no definite D call. Trimming took 5 bases from V and 4 from J, leaving 11 bases between them. The CDR3 runs 13 residues. The chain's CDR3 is CASSVVALYGYTF. The DNA of the CDR3 is TGTGCCAGCAGTGTGGTGGCACTCTATGGCTACACCTTC.

The CDR3 DNA reads TGCAGCGTCCCTGGGGGGTTGGGGGCCGGCTGCAATGAGCAGTTCTTC. This translates into CSVPGGLGAGCNEQFF. The chain links TRBV29-1 to TRBJ2-1; D might be TRBD1 or TRBD2, each matching 6 bases. Looked up from germline, CDR1 is SQVTM and CDR2 is ANQGSEA. The CDR3 spans 16 residues. The V end lost 6 bases, the J end lost 6 bases, and 24 bases lay between the germline ends.

V usage is TRBV6-6 and J usage is TRBJ2-7, with D unresolved. Germline lookup yields CDR1 MNHNY and CDR2 SVGAGI (reference sequence). Trimming cost V 7 bases and J 2 bases, with 12 bases left between them. This CDR3 has 13 amino acids. CDR3 DNA sequence: TGTGCCAGCACCACTGGACCTACCTACGAGCAGTACTTC. It yields the protein CASTTGPTYEQYF.

This clonotype has more than one count but fewer than ten. CDR3 residues: CASSLSLAGGLGEQFF. CDR3 bases: TGTGCCAGCAGTTTAAGCCTAGCGGGGGGGCTAGGTGAGCAGTTCTTC. The V and J genes are TRBV12-3 or TRBV12-4 and TRBJ2-1; 12 positions match TRBD2. The CDR3 runs 16 residues. Trimming at V came to 2 bases and at J to 9 bases, leaving 8 bases not matched to a gene.

The chain recombines TRBV20-1 with TRBJ2-7, with D unclear. Germline V lookup: CDR1 DFQATT, CDR2 SNEGSKA (reference sequence). The CDR3 runs 12 residues. Trimming stripped 4 bases from V and 6 bases from J, with 13 bases between. CDR3 sequence reads: CSAISQIAEQYF. CDR3 coding DNA: TGCAGTGCTATCTCCCAAATTGCCGAGCAGTACTTC.

This clonotype was recorded a few times. The J gene is TRBJ1-2, the V gene TRBV9; D possibly corresponds to TRBD1 (5 bases). Looked up from germline, CDR1 is SGDLS and CDR2 is YYNGEE. Between the trimmed V and J ends, which lost 3 bases and 6 bases, there was a span of 18 bases. The length of the CDR3 is 15 residues. Here the CDR3 DNA reads TGTGCCAGCAGCGAGAACCCGGGGGTCTTCAATGGCTACACCTTC. Its protein product is CASSENPGVFNGYTF.

This sequence joins TRBV10-2 and TRBJ2-5; D not certain. Germline V gene lookup returns CDR1 WSHSY and CDR2 SAAADI. V lost 0 bases, J lost 6 bases, and 8 bases lay in between. This CDR3 comprises 13 residues. The CDR3 spells CASSESPSKTQYF. The CDR3 nucleotides read TGCGCCAGCAGTGAGTCCCCGTCTAAGACCCAGTACTTC.

The chain combines TRBV7-6 with TRBJ2-5; D uncertain. Trimming took off 3 bases at V and 5 bases at J, with 13 bases between the two ends. CDR3 length: 14 residues. Germline CDR1 is SGHVS and CDR2 is FNYEAQ. The CDR3 sequence is CASSFGPSVETQYF. The CDR3 region has the DNA TGTGCCAGCAGCTTCGGACCAAGTGTGGAGACCCAGTACTTC.

The rearrangement links TRBV18 to TRBJ2-5, with no clear D. The germline gives CDR1 KGHSH, CDR2 LQKENI. V lost 3 bases, J lost 4 bases, and 9 bases lay in between. CDR3 length: 13 residues. CDR3 in amino acids: CASSPQRGETQYF. The CDR3 DNA follows: TGTGCCAGCTCACCTCAAAGAGGAGAGACCCAGTACTTC. The full variable domain, with the rest looked up from reference TRBV18 and TRBJ2-5, is NAGVMQNPRHLVRRRGQEARLRCSPMKGHSHVYWYRQLPEEGLKFMVYLQKENIIDESGMPKERFSAEFPKEGPSILRIQQVVRGDSAAYFCASSPQRGETQYFGPGTRLLVL.

This chain links TRBV20-1 with TRBJ2-6; D unresolved. The V gene lost 2 bases and the J gene lost 4 bases, with 12 bases spanning the gap. The CDR3 is made up of 15 amino acids. The germline gives CDR1 DFQATT, CDR2 SNEGSKA (reference sequence). The CDR3 bases are TGCAGTGCTAGACCTCCTACGAGCGGGGCCAACGTCCTGACTTTC. It translates to CSARPPTSGANVLTF.